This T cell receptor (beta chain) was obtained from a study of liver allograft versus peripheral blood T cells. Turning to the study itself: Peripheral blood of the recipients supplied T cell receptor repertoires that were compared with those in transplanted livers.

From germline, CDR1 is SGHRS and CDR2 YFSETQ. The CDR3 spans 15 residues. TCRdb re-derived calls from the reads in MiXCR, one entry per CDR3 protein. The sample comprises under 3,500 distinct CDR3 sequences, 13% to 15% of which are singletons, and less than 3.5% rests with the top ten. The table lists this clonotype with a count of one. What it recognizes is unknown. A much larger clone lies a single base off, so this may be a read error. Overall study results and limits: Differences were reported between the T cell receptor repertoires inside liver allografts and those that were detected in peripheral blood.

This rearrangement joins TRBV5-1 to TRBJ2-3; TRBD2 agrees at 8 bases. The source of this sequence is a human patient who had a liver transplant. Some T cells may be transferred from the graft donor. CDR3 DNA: TGCGCCAGAAGCTTCTCCGGGACTAGTACAGATACGCAGTATTTT. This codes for CARSFSGTSTDTQYF.